This T cell receptor beta chain derives from a study of CD8+CD57+ T cells in acquired aplastic anemia. There are 18 residues in the CDR3. Trimming cost V 4 bases and J 5 bases; bases outside gene matches: 16. Germline CDR1 LNHDA, CDR2 SQIVND (reference sequence). Profiling of TCR beta VDJ combinations and CDR3 sequences used genomic DNA as template. TCRdb reprocessed the reads with MiXCR, giving one entry per CDR3 protein. The sample carries 100,000 to 150,000 distinct CDR3 sequences, around 41% recorded once. Findings and limits, study-wide: Shared by patients and controls, 25 to 35 CD8+ CDR3s were abundant in patients.

Turning to this clonotype: The target antigen is unknown.

V and J are TRBV19 and TRBJ2-5; 10 nucleotides line up with TRBD1. This sequence originates from a human donor in good health, serving as a control. Source material: sorted CD4+, CD8+, or CD8+CD57+ T cells (not recorded which) from PBMCs. The CDR3 here is CASSTSGQGLNGKETQYF. CDR3 nucleotides: TGTGCCAGTAGTACATCGGGACAGGGGCTGAACGGGAAGGAGACCCAGTACTTC. Using reference TRBV19 and TRBJ2-5 for the parts outside the CDR3, the full variable domain is DGGITQSPKYLFRKEGQNVTLSCEQNLNHDAMYWYRQDPGQGLRLIYYSQIVNDFQKGDIAEGYSVSREKKESFPLTVTSAQKNPTAFYLCASSTSGQGLNGKETQYFGPGTRLLVL.